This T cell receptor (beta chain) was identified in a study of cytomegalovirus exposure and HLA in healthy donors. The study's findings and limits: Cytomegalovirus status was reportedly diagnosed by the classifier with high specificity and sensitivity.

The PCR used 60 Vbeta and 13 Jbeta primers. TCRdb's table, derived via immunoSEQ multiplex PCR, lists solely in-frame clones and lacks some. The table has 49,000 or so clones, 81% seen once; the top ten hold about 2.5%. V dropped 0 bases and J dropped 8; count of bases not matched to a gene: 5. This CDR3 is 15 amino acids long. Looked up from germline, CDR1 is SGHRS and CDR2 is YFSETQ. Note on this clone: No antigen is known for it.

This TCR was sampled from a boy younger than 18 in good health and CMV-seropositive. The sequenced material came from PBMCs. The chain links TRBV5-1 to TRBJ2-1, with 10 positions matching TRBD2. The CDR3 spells CASSLASGGADEQFF. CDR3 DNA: TGCGCCAGCAGCTTGGCCAGCGGGGGGGCGGATGAGCAGTTCTTC.